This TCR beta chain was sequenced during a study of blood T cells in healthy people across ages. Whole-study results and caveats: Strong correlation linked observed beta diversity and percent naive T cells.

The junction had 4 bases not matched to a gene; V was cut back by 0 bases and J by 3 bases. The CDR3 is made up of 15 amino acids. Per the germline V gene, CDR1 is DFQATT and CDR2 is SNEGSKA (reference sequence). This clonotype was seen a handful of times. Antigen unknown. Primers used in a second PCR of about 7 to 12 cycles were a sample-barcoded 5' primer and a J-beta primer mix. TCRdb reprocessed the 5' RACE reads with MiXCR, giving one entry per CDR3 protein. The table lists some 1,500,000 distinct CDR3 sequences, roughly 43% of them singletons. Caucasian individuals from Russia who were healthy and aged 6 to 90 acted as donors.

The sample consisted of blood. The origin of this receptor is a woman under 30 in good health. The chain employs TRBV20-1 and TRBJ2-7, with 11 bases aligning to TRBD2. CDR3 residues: CSARDPTSGSYEQYF. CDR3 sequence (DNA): TGCAGTGCTAGAGATCCTACTAGCGGGAGCTACGAGCAGTACTTC.